This TCR beta chain was retrieved from a study of blood T cell repertoires in COVID-19 (dated by TCRdb to about 2020). With regard to the full study: Samples covering the acute and convalescent phases of COVID-19 were provided by collaborators in the United States, Italy and Spain. The dataset comprised deeply sampled blood TCRbeta repertoires from subjects exposed to, actively infected with, or recovered from COVID-19. Samples were obtained from the ongoing ImmuneRACE study (first 160 participants) and from roughly 1,300 subjects provided by 6 global collaborators. The sample metadata nearly always contained a de-identified subject ID, COVID-19 status, age in years and sex. The repertoires were released in a freely available public database meant as a resource for research on the immune response to SARS-CoV-2. Where available, HLA class I and class II types were obtained from metadata supplied by the sample provider rather than from assay-based typing. The prospective study material was composed of cDNA or gDNA derived from T cells, B-cell-depleted T cells, or PBMCs.

TCRbeta CDR3 regions were amplified from genomic DNA by means of the immunoSEQ Assay, a bias-controlled multiplex PCR. The original pipeline was this. Within the assay, amplification of reference gene primers was used to estimate how many nucleated cells each sample contained. To quantify the absolute abundance of each unique TCRbeta CDR3 rearrangement, sequence reads were collapsed and filtered. For each sample, productive Simpson clonality was calculated as the square root of Simpson's diversity index across productive rearrangements. This immuneACCESS table, as held by TCRdb, lists in-frame sequences with V and J called but not all clones. Of the missing ones, under half trace to an unresolved V gene in checked studies; the others have no known cause. The D gene and trimming were derived from the DNA, and the V and J assignments and clone size from that table. This sample lists around 45,000 clones; approximately 80% were detected once. The top ten hold under 25% of the sample.

What the authors observed across the whole study: How much clinical and demographic metadata was included differed by source and by participant, and the metadata was provided uncurated.

This clone occurred a few times. No cognate antigen has been identified for it. Per-base qualities were not stored, and no clone one base away is much larger. CDR1 SEHNR and CDR2 FQNEAQ are derived from the germline V gene (reference sequence). Spanning cysteine to phenylalanine, the CDR3 consists of 15 amino acids. Only CDR3 DNA remains: 45 bases, in frame from the first base. The junction carries 11 bases between V and J, which are trimmed by 5 bases and 0 bases respectively. Collaborating institutions collected whole blood in K2EDTA tubes following their own protocols. For TCRbeta analysis, collaborators shipped samples in one of three forms: frozen whole blood, isolated PBMCs, or DNA extracted from either of those sample types.

The chain uses TRBV7-9 and TRBJ2-1, and perhaps TRBD2 as D gene, on 5 matching bases. This TCR derives from a woman aged 60 to 75 with acute or convalescent COVID-19. The sample was peripheral blood. For the CDR3, the sequence is CASSPERTSYNEQFF. The nucleotide sequence reads TGTGCCAGCAGCCCAGAGCGGACCTCCTACAATGAGCAGTTCTTC.